Listed below are T cell receptor beta chains from one sample, sequenced in a study of T-cell reconstitution after alpha-beta-depleted transplantation in children. TCRdb fed the PCR reads into MiXCR, producing one record per CDR3 protein. The data show 150,000 to 250,000 distinct CDR3 sequences, roughly 15% seen once. This material consisted of PBMCs from the stem cell graft donor, taken from the stem cell graft. These receptors originate from a human donor who donated a stem cell graft to a child with acute lymphoblastic leukemia. The CDR3 runs from the conserved cysteine through the conserved F or W.

CDR3 length	V gene	CDR3 protein
13	TRBV5-1	CASSSDPADTQYF
15	TRBV7-9	CASSFSQGSAYEQYF
13	TRBV5-1	CATRGLAGLEQYF
13	TRBV5-1	CASTGTNTGELFF
17	TRBV7-9	CASSLAGVHTSYNEQFF
13	TRBV18	CASSEGAATEAFF
14	TRBV29-1	CSAPHGGDYNEQFF
15	TRBV6-1	CASSPDRGLPNEQFF
13	TRBV27	CASGNSGPGEQYF
15	TRBV5-1	CASSLMDRRNTEAFF
14	TRBV29-1	CSVAGRNVIETQYF
12	TRBV15	CATSNPQETQYF
16	TRBV18	CASSPPNGLNTGELFF
13	TRBV10-3	CAIRIAAQETQYF
15	TRBV28	CASTWGQGGRDTQYF
14	TRBV6-5	CASSHRDFYNEQFF
16	TRBV6-1	CASSDRTSESYNEQFF
13	TRBV18	CASSPMEGNTIYF
17	TRBV5-5	CASSFKGSYSGANVLTF
15	TRBV6-1	CASSEVAGTVDGYTF
15	TRBV5-1	CATRKDGDSGNTIYF
14	TRBV3-1	CASSPGNRGYIQYF
19	TRBV5-1	CASSPLILAERRGTDTQYF
14	TRBV10-3	CAIRGSSISYEQYF
13	TRBV6-2/TRBV6-3	CASIERSFSLQYF
16	TRBV27	CASSLSMGAGYNEQFF
15	TRBV5-1	CASSFTTSTNEKLFF
14	TRBV12-3/TRBV12-4	CASRSTVSNQPQHF
12	TRBV10-3	CAISPQENEQFF
14	TRBV29-1	CSVPGTSGSSDQFF
13	TRBV11-2	CASSLAGAYGYTF
17	TRBV5-1	CASSLVPNRQGGSPLHF
15	TRBV7-2	CASSLSGGTSYEQYF
14	TRBV30	CAWNLAEGNTEAFF
13	TRBV29-1	CSVEKGSYNEQFF
15	TRBV7-2	CASSLGGGTRNEQFF
17	TRBV11-2	CASSLEAGRIGGGELFF
14	TRBV5-1	CASSLGSFTDTQYF
12	TRBV30	CAWTRPYNEQFF
15	TRBV5-1	CASSLGTGGMREQYF
16	TRBV7-2	CASRPQGTVGNTEAFF